Included here is one TCR beta chain sequence, with context. As yet, its antigen is unknown. Time point reported: time of PML onset. Detection of JC virus DNA in cerebrospinal fluid confirmed PML diagnosed from clinical and MRI findings. Prior interferon beta treatment was universal, and the PML patients were all female. At PML onset, T3 blood samples were taken. The germline V gene has CDR1 SQVTM and CDR2 ANQGSEA. There are 12 residues in the CDR3. Trimming removed 2 bases from V and 10 bases from J, with 12 bases in between. The entry originates in a study of multiple sclerosis patients with progressive multifocal leukoencephalopathy. Study-wide points: It is unclear whether the findings reflect JC virus infection or general immunocompromise.

Libraries were prepared by immunoSEQ multiplex PCR; TCRdb keeps only in-frame clonotypes and omits some of them. The sample lists fewer than 40,000 clones; 87% were seen once. The source was PBMCs, collected from a patient treated with natalizumab. The chain couples TRBV29-1 to TRBJ2-1, with D unresolved. This clonotype was sampled from a human donor with progressive multifocal leukoencephalopathy. CDR3 bases: TGCAGCGTTGAAAGACACCTAAGAGAGCAGTTCTTC. This gives the protein CSVERHLREQFF.